Listed below are T cell receptor beta chains from one sample, sequenced in a study of cytomegalovirus exposure and HLA in healthy donors. TCRdb's copy holds only in-frame clones and misses some; the assay was immunoSEQ multiplex PCR. Of 120,000 or so clones listed, over 65% are singletons. Sequenced sample: PBMCs. The receptors derive from a man aged 18 to 30 in good health and CMV-seropositive. CDR3s leave out the opening cysteine and the closing phenylalanine or tryptophan. Fields, in order: V gene, CDR3 protein.

>TRBV5-1
ASSLEGGPRDTQY
>TRBV9
ASSVTGQGREELF
>TRBV4-1
ASSQGQYSNQPQH
>TRBV9
ASSPHSGGNNEQF
>TRBV7-9
ASILSAGAGTGELF
>TRBV5-6
ASSFGQTGEQY
>TRBV5-8
ASSLRGGSDTQY
>TRBV5-1
ASSLDPQGGQPQH
>TRBV5-6
ASTGQGAYEQY
>TRBV7-3
ASSARGRFTGELF
>TRBV27
ASSFGRGNNQPQH
>TRBV29-1
SVDRGHTGELF
>TRBV27
ASSLSSGPIQPQH
>TRBV7-9
ASSPTGYEQY
>TRBV5-1
ASRVGTSNTGELF
>TRBV7-8
ASSPGWSAF
>TRBV28
ASTGTGDTGELF
>TRBV9
ASSVNQGGKTSYGEQF
>TRBV21-1
ASSTRQGALIAEAF
>TRBV5-4
ASSLDSSYNSPLH
>TRBV4-2
ASSQDSGGAPDTQY
>TRBV7-3
ASSLEANTEAF
>TRBV7-9
ASSLLGAQNSPLH
>TRBV7-3
ASSPDGGSGTEAF
>TRBV5-4
ASSLNAGGVGEQF
>TRBV5-4
ASSLDRDRPYEQY
>TRBV6-1
ASSDYADTYYGYT
>TRBV6-5
ASSYARGDQPQH
>TRBV9
ASSAQGTSTDTQY
>TRBV4-1
ASSQGRGNLYEQY